The 22 T cell receptor beta chains below come from one sample, sequenced in a study of T cell responses to AZD1222 COVID-19 vaccine. Produced via immunoSEQ multiplex PCR; TCRdb's table is partial and in-frame only. The sample has some 170,000 clones, over 85% seen once; the top ten hold around 1%. The sequences come from peripheral blood, collected 28 days after the second dose of the MenACWY control vaccine. Receptor source: an adult who received the MenACWY meningococcal vaccine as a control.

The CDR3 sequence is CASSQGILFGNTIYF. The CDR3, as DNA: TGTGCCAGCAGCCAAGGGATCTTGTTTGGAAACACCATATATTTT. J is TRBJ1-3 and V is TRBV3-1 (or the pseudogene TRBV3-2); D remains ambiguous. V lost 1 base to trimming and J lost 3 bases, with 10 bases between them. The CDR3 is 15 amino acids. Germline V gene sequence: CDR1 LGHDT, CDR2 YNNKEL (reference sequence).

The J gene is TRBJ2-3, the V gene TRBV5-5; no reliable D call. The CDR3 covers 15 residues. Germline-derived CDR1 and CDR2 are SGHKS and YYEKEE (reference sequence). V shed 4 bases and J shed 2 bases, with 14 bases lying between them. CDR3 DNA sequence: TGTGCCAGCAGCGCCATCCAAGGTATCACAGATACGCAGTATTTT. Encoded protein: CASSAIQGITDTQYF.

The chain joins TRBV28 to TRBJ1-6; unclear D gene. Deletions cut 10 bases from V and 4 bases from J, with 11 bases between. This CDR3 is built from 13 residues. In germline, CDR1 is MDHEN, CDR2 SYDVKM. CDR3 in DNA: TGTGCCACTCAGGTCCCATATAATTCACCCCTCCACTTT. Translating gives CATQVPYNSPLHF.

The chain couples TRBV6-2 or TRBV6-3 to TRBJ2-2, with D possibly being TRBD1 (5 bases). The germline V gene has CDR1 MNHEY and CDR2 SVGEGT. This CDR3 contains 14 residues. Trimming left V 2 bases short and J 3 bases short, with 7 bases between. In DNA form, the CDR3 reads TGTGCCAGCAGTTACGACAGCTACACCGGGGAGCTGTTTTTT. Translating gives CASSYDSYTGELFF.

The chain is built from TRBV2 and TRBJ1-1; D gene uncertain. The CDR3 consists of 14 residues. The germline V gene encodes CDR1 SNHLY and CDR2 FYNNEI. Trimming stripped 7 bases from V and 1 base from J, with 13 bases between. DNA of the CDR3: TGTGCCAGCAACCTGCTCCCGGGGAACACTGAAGCTTTCTTT. Translated, it gives CASNLLPGNTEAFF.

V usage is TRBV5-1 and J usage is TRBJ2-2, with unresolved D. V was pared by 2 bases and J by 4 bases, with 6 bases between. CDR1 SGHRS and CDR2 YFSETQ come from the germline V gene. This CDR3 has 13 residues. CDR3 nucleotide sequence: TGCGCCAGCAGCTTAATCAGCACCGGGGAGCTGTTTTTT. This encodes CASSLISTGELFF.

The chain is built from TRBV7-2 and TRBJ2-1; weak D call: TRBD2 (7 bases). V was pared by 5 bases and J by 10 bases, with 15 bases between. The CDR3 runs to 13 residues. Germline CDR1 SGHTA, CDR2 FQGNSA. The CDR3 DNA reads as TGTGCCAGCAGCCGCCGCGGGGGCGCGGAGCAGTTCTTC. Translation gives CASSRRGGAEQFF.

This clone was detected once. The chain is built from TRBV29-1 and TRBJ1-1; D not resolved. The V end lost 5 bases, the J end lost 12 bases, and 16 bases lay between the germline ends. CDR3 length equals 11 residues. From germline, CDR1 is SQVTM and CDR2 ANQGSEA. CDR3 residues: CSVIHSLGSFF. CDR3 bases: TGCAGCGTTATTCACAGCTTGGGATCTTTCTTT.

V is TRBV11-3 and J is TRBJ1-3; no clear D. The CDR3 consists of 15 residues. Germline CDR1 and CDR2: SGHNT and YENEEA. V gave up 4 bases and J gave up 4 bases, with 14 bases separating them. The CDR3 region has the DNA TGTGCCAGCAGCTCCGGTAACTTGGCGGGAAACACCATATATTTT. As protein: CASSSGNLAGNTIYF.

This clone showed up just once. This chain connects TRBV9 to TRBJ2-6; tentative D call: TRBD1 (6 bases). Germline V gives CDR1 SGDLS, CDR2 YYNGEE. Trimming stripped 3 bases from V and 4 bases from J, with 17 bases between. The CDR3 contains 17 residues. CDR3 region: CASSEGTPPLGANVLTF. Written as DNA, the CDR3 is TGTGCCAGCAGCGAGGGGACACCACCCCTCGGGGCCAACGTCCTGACTTTC.

V usage is TRBV10-3 and J usage is TRBJ1-5; 8 bases align to TRBD1. The V and J ends lost 1 base and 6 bases, in that order; junction bases with no gene match: 8. CDR1 and CDR2 (germline): ENHRY, SYGVKD. The CDR3 loop spans 16 amino acids. The CDR3 region is CAISEYGQGVPQPQHF. The CDR3 bases are TGTGCCATCAGTGAGTATGGACAGGGTGTTCCTCAGCCCCAGCATTTT.

The rearrangement links TRBV23-1 to TRBJ1-6, with TRBD1 matching 12 bases. TRBV23-1 belongs to the ORF category, with a function that is uncertain. Unmatched junction bases numbered 13, after V lost 10 bases and J lost 6 bases. The CDR3 length is 17 residues. The CDR3 sequence is CATPGTGGIGFNSPLHF. As DNA, the CDR3 is TGCGCCACACCCGGGACAGGGGGCATCGGTTTTAATTCACCCCTCCACTTT.

This chain uses TRBV5-4 with TRBJ1-1; D is perhaps TRBD1 (5 bases). Trimming removed 0 bases at V and 8 bases at J, with 11 bases between. From germline, CDR1 is SGHNT and CDR2 YYREEE (reference sequence). The CDR3 loop spans 13 amino acids. This CDR3 reads CASSLVGAQEAFF. The CDR3 coding sequence is TGTGCCAGCAGCTTGGTAGGGGCACAGGAAGCTTTCTTT.

The rearrangement uses TRBV15 and TRBJ1-1; no definite D call. The ends were cut back, 0 bases at V and 3 bases at J, with 8 bases in the middle. Germline values: CDR1 LNHNV, CDR2 YYDKDF (reference sequence). The CDR3 has 14 amino acids. CDR3 amino acids: CATSRDVGYTEAFF. In nucleotides, the CDR3 is TGTGCCACCAGCAGAGATGTAGGGTACACTGAAGCTTTCTTT.

This chain connects TRBV2 to TRBJ1-6; 7 bases map to TRBD1. The CDR3 consists of 16 residues. Germline V gives CDR1 SNHLY, CDR2 FYNNEI. The ends lost 6 bases at V and 0 bases at J; junction bases unmatched: 5. DNA of the CDR3: TGTGCCAGCAGACCGACAGGGAGCTCCTATAATTCACCCCTCCACTTT. Translating gives CASRPTGSSYNSPLHF.

The chain joins TRBV3-1 (or the pseudogene TRBV3-2) to TRBJ1-2; 8 positions match TRBD1. This CDR3 comprises 15 residues. Looked up from germline, CDR1 is LGHDT and CDR2 is YNNKEL (reference sequence). Trimming took 2 bases from V and 5 from J; bases not matched to a gene: 7. The CDR3 here is CASSQIDRGGYGYTF. Here the CDR3 DNA reads TGTGCCAGCAGCCAAATCGACAGGGGAGGGTATGGCTACACCTTC.

This rearrangement joins TRBV21-1 to TRBJ2-2; the table gives TRBD1 as D, unverified against the DNA. TRBV21-1 corresponds to a pseudogene. The CDR3 has 18 residues. The CDR3: CASSDGQGGSAFTGELFF. CDR3 nucleotides: TGTGCCAGCAGTGACGGACAGGGGGGTAGCGCTTTCACCGGGGAGCTGTTTTTT.

CDR3 region: CASSPRTSGTNEQFF. CDR3 DNA: TGTGCCAGCAGCCCGAGGACTAGCGGGACAAATGAGCAGTTCTTC. V and J are TRBV5-4 and TRBJ2-1; 12 bases match TRBD2. Germline V lookup: CDR1 SGHNT, CDR2 YYREEE (reference sequence). The trim removed 4 bases at V and 7 bases at J, leaving 6 bases unmatched. This CDR3 region has 15 residues. The complete variable domain, with remaining parts taken from reference TRBV5-4 and TRBJ2-1, reads ETGVTQSPTHLIKTRGQQVTLRCSSQSGHNTVSWYQQALGQGPQFIFQYYREEENGRGNFPPRFSGLQFPNYSSELNVNALELDDSALYLCASSPRTSGTNEQFFGPGTRLTVL.

The V gene is TRBV5-1, the J gene TRBJ1-1, with TRBD1 matching 11 bases. Looked up from germline, CDR1 is SGHRS and CDR2 is YFSETQ. J gave up 2 bases and V 4 bases, and 7 bases lay outside the gene matches. The CDR3 runs to 16 residues. The CDR3 loop is CASSTRTGGSNTEAFF. The CDR3 nucleotides read TGCGCCAGCAGCACCCGGACAGGGGGCTCAAACACTGAAGCTTTCTTT.

V usage is TRBV27 and J usage is TRBJ1-4; 7 bases align to TRBD1. Germline-derived CDR1 and CDR2 are MNHEY and SMNVEV (reference sequence). There are 13 residues in the CDR3. V was pared by 5 bases and J by 8 bases, with 5 bases of the junction left unmatched. In DNA, the CDR3 is TGTGCCAGCAGTGACAGGGTAGGAGAAAAACTGTTTTTT. The encoded protein is CASSDRVGEKLFF.

This rearrangement joins TRBV10-3 to TRBJ2-7; the D is unclear. Looked up from germline, CDR1 is ENHRY and CDR2 is SYGVKD. The CDR3 is made up of 13 amino acids. Trimming left V 10 bases short and J 3 bases short, with 16 bases between. CDR3 sequence (DNA): TGTGCCACTGGAGCAGGTCTGGGCTACGAGCAGTACTTC. Protein product: CATGAGLGYEQYF.

CDR3 bases: TGCGCCAGCAGCCAGGCGACAGGGGCTTATAGCTATGGCTACACCTTC. It codes for CASSQATGAYSYGYTF. The rearrangement joins TRBV4-1 to TRBJ1-2; 8 bases map to TRBD1. Germline CDR1 reads MGHRA; CDR2 reads YSYEKL. After removal of 3 bases from V and 4 bases from J, the junction contained 10 bases not matched to a gene. The length of the CDR3 is 16 residues.